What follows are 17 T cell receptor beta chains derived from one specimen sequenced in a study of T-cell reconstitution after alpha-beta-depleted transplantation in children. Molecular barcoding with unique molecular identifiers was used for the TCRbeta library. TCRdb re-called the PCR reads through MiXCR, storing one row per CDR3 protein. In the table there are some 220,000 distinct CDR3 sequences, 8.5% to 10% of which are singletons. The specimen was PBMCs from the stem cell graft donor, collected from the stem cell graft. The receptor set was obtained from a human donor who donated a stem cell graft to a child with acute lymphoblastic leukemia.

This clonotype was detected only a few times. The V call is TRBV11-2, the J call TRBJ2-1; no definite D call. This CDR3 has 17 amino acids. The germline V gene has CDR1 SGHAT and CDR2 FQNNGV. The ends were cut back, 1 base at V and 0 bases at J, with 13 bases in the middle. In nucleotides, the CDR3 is TGTGCCAGCAGCTTAGTTGGCGGCCCGAGCTCCTACAATGAGCAGTTCTTC. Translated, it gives CASSLVGGPSSYNEQFF.

Here the CDR3 DNA reads TGTGCCAGCAGTGATCAGGCAGCCCCACGCACAGATACGCAGTATTTT. This codes for CASSDQAAPRTDTQYF. V gene TRBV2 combines with J gene TRBJ2-3; D ambiguous. The germline V and J ends were trimmed by 3 bases and 1 base, with 14 bases remaining between them. Germline values: CDR1 SNHLY, CDR2 FYNNEI. The CDR3 has 16 amino acids.

This CDR3 reads CASSSGPELRFPDTQYF. In DNA form, the CDR3 reads TGTGCCAGCAGCTCGGGGCCCGAGCTCCGGTTCCCAGATACGCAGTATTTT. The chain has TRBV7-2 and TRBJ2-3, with D perhaps TRBD1 or TRBD2 (5 bases each). V lost 4 bases to trimming and J lost 4 bases, with 21 bases between them. This CDR3 region has 17 residues. Germline V gene sequence: CDR1 SGHTA, CDR2 FQGNSA.

The CDR3 is CASSDTPGQGVGEQYF. CDR3 coding DNA: TGTGCCAGCAGTGATACTCCGGGACAGGGGGTAGGCGAGCAGTACTTC. The chain carries TRBV6-1 and TRBJ2-7, with 11 bases aligning to TRBD1. The germline gives CDR1 MNHNS, CDR2 SASEGT. This CDR3 is built from 16 residues. V lost 3 bases to trimming and J lost 6 bases; unmatched junction nucleotides: 10.

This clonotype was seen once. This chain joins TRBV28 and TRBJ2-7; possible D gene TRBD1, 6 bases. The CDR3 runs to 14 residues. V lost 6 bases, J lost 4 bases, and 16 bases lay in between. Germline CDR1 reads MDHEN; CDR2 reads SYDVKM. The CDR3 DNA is TGTGCCAGCAGCGACTCCGGGACACCTTACGAGCAGTACTTC. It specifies CASSDSGTPYEQYF.

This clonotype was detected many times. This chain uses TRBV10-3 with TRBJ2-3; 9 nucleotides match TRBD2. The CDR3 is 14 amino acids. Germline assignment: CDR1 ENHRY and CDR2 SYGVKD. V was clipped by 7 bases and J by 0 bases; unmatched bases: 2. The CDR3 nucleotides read TGTGCCATCAAGGGACTAGCTAGCACAGATACGCAGTATTTT. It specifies CAIKGLASTDTQYF.

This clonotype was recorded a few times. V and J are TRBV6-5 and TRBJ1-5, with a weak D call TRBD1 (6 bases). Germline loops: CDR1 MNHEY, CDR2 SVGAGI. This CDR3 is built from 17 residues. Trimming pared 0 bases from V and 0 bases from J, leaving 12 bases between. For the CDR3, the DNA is TGTGCCAGCAGTTACTCGGCCGGACAGTATAGCAATCAGCCCCAGCATTTT. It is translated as CASSYSAGQYSNQPQHF.

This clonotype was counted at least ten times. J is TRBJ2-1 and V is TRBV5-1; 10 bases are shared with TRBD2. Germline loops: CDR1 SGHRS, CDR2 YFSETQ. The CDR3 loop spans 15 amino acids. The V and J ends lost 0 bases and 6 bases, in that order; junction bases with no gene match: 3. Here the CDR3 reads CASSLAGTSANEQFF. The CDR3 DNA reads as TGCGCCAGCAGCTTGGCCGGGACTAGCGCCAATGAGCAGTTCTTC.

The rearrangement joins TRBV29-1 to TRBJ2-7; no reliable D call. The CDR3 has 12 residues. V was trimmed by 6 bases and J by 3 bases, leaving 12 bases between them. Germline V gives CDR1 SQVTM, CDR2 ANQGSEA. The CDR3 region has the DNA TGCAGCGTGAAGCCTGCCGGCTACGAGCAGTACTTC. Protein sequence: CSVKPAGYEQYF.

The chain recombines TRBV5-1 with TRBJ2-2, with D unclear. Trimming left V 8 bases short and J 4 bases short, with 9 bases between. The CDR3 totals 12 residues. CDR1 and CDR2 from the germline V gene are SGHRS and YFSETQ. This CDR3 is CASLQSTGELFF. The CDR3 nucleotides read TGCGCCAGTTTACAATCCACCGGGGAGCTGTTTTTT.

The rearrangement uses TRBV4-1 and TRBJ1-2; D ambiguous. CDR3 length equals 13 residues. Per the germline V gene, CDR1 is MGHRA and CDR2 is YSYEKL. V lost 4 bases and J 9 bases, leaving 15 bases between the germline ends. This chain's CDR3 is CASSLRVENCYTF. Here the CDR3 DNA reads TGCGCCAGCAGCCTCCGAGTGGAAAATTGCTACACCTTC.

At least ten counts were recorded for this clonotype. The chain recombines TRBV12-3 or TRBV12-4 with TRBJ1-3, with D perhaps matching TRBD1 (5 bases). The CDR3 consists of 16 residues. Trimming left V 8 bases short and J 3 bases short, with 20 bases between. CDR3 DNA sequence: TGTGCCAGCGGGGGGGGTGTGGGAGCCTATGGAAACACCATATATTTT. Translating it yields CASGGGVGAYGNTIYF.

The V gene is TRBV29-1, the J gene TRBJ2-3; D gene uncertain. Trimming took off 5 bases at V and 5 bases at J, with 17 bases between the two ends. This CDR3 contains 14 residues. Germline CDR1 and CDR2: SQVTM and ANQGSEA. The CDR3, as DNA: TGCAGCGTTTACGCCGGTAATTCTGGAGATACGCAGTATTTT. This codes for CSVYAGNSGDTQYF.

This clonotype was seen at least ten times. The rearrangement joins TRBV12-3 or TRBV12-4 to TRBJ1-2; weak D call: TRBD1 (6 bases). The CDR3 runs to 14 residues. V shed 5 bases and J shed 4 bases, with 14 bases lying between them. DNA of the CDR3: TGTGCCAGCAGTCTCCGCAGGGGCGGCTATGGCTACACCTTC. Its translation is CASSLRRGGYGYTF.

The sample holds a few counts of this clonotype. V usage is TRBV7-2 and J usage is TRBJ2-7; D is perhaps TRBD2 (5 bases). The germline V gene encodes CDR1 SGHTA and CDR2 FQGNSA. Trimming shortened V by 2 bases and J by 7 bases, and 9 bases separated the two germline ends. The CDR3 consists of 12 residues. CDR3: CASSLSTGEQYF. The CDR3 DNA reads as TGTGCCAGCAGCTTATCTACGGGGGAGCAGTACTTC. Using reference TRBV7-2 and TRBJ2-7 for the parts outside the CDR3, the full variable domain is GAGVSQSPSNKVTEKGKDVELRCDPISGHTALYWYRQSLGQGLEFLIYFQGNSAPDKSGLPSDRFSAERTGGSVSTLTIQRTQQEDSAVYLCASSLSTGEQYFGPGTRLTVT.

The CDR3 sequence is CASSQWGGAVPYEQYF. In DNA form, the CDR3 reads TGCGCCAGCAGTCAATGGGGGGGCGCGGTCCCCTACGAGCAGTACTTC. The gene calls are TRBV5-1 and TRBJ2-7; D is perhaps TRBD2 (7 bases). V shed 5 bases and J shed 2 bases, with 20 bases lying between them. In germline, CDR1 is SGHRS, CDR2 YFSETQ. This CDR3 region has 16 residues.

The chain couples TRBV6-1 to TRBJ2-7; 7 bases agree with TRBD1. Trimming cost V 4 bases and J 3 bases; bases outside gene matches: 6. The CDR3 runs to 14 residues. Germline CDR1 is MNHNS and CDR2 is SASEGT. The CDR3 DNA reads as TGTGCCAGCAGTGGGGGAGACAGGGTCTACGAGCAGTACTTC. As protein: CASSGGDRVYEQYF.